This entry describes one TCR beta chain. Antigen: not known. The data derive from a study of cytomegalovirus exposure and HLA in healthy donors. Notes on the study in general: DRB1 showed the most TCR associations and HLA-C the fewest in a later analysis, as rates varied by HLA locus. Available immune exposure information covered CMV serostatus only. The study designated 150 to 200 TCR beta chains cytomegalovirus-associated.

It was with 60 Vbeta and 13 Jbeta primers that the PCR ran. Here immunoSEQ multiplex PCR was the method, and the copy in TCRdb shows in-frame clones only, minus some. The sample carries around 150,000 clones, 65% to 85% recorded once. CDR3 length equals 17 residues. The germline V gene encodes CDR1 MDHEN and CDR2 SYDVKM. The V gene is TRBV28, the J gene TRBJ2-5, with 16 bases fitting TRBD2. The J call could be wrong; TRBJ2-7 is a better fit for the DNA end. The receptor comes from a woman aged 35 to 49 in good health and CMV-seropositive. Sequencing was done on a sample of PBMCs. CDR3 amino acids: CASIGTSGRASSYEQYF. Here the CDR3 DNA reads TGTGCCAGCATCGGGACTAGCGGGAGGGCCAGCTCCTACGAGCAGTACTTC.